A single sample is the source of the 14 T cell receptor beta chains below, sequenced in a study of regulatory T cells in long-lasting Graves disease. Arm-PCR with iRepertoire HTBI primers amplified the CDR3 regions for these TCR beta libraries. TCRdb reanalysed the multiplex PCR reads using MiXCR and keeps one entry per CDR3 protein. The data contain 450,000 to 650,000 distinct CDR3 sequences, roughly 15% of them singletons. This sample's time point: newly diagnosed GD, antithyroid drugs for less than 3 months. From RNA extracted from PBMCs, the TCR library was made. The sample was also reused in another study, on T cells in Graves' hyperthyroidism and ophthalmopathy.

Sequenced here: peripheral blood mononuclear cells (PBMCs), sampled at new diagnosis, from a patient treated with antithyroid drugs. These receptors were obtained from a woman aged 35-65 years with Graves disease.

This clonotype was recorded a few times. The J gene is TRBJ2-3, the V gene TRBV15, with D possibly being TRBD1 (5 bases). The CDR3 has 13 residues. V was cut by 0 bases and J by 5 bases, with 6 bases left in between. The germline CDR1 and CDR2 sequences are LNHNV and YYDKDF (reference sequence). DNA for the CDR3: TGTGCCACCAGCAGAGATCAGGGAGATACGCAGTATTTT. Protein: CATSRDQGDTQYF.

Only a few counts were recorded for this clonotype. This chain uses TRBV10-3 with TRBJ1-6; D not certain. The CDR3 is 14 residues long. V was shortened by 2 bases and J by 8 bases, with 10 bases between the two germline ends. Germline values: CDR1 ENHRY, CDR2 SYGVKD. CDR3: CAISEVPWDSPLHF. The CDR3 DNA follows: TGTGCCATCAGTGAGGTCCCTTGGGATTCACCCCTCCACTTT.

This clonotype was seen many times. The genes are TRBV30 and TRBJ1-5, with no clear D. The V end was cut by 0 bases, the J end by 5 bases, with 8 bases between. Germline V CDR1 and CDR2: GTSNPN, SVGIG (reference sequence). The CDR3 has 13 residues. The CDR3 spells CAWSVAGDQPQHF. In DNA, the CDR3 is TGTGCCTGGAGTGTGGCCGGGGATCAGCCCCAGCATTTT.

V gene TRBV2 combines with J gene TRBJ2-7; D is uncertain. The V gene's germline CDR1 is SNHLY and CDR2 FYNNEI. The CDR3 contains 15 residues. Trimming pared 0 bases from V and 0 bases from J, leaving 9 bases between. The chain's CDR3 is CASSEAGFHSYEQYF. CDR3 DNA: TGTGCCAGCAGTGAAGCGGGCTTCCACTCCTACGAGCAGTACTTC.

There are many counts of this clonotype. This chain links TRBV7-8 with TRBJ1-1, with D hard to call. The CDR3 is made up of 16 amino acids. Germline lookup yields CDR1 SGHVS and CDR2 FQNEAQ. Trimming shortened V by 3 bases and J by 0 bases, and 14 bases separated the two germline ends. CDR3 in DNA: TGTGCCAGCAGCTTTTACAGAAGTTACATGAACACTGAAGCTTTCTTT. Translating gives CASSFYRSYMNTEAFF. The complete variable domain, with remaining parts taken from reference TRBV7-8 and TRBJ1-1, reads GAGVSQSPRYKVAKRGQDVALRCDPISGHVSLFWYQQALGQGPEFLTYFQNEAQLDKSGLPSDRFFAERPEGSVSTLKIQRTQQEDSAVYLCASSFYRSYMNTEAFFGQGTRLTVV.

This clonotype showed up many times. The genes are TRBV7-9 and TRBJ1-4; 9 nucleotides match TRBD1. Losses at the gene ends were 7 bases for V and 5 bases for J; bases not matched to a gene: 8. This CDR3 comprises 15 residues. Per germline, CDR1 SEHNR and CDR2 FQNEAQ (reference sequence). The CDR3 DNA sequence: TGTGCCAGCACCTTCGCCGGACAGGGGAATGAAAAACTGTTTTTT. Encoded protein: CASTFAGQGNEKLFF.

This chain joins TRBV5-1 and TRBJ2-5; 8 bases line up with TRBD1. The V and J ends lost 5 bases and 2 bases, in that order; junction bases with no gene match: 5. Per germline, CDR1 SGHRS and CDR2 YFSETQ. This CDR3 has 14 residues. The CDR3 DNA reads TGCGCCAGCAGGACAGGGGACAATCAAGAGACCCAGTACTTC. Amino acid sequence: CASRTGDNQETQYF.

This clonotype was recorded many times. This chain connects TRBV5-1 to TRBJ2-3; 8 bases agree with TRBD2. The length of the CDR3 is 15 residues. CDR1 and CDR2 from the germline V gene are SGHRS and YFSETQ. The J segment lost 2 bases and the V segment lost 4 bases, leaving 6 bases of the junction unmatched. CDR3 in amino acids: CASSPRAGDTDTQYF. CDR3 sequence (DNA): TGCGCCAGCAGCCCGAGAGCGGGGGACACAGATACGCAGTATTTT.

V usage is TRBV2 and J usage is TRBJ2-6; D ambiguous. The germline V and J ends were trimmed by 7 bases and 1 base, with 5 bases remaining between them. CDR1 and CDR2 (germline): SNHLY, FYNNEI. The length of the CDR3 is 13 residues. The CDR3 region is CASTGSGANVLTF. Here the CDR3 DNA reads TGTGCCAGCACTGGATCTGGGGCCAACGTCCTGACTTTC.

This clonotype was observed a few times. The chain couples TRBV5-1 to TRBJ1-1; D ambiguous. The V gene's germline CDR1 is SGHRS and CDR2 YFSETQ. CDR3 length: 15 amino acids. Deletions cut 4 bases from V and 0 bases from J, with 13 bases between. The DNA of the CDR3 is TGCGCCAGCAGCCCGGGTCTTGGAATGAACACTGAAGCTTTCTTT. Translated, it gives CASSPGLGMNTEAFF.

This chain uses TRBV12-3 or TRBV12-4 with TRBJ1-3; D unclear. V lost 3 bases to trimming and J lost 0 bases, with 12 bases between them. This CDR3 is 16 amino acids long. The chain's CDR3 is CASSFVTDFSGNTIYF. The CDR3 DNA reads TGTGCCAGCAGTTTTGTAACAGACTTCTCTGGAAACACCATATATTTT.

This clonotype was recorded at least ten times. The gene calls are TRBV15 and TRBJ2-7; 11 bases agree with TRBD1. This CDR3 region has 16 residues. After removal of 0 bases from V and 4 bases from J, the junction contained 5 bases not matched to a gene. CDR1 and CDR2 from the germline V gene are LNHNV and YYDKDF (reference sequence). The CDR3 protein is CATSREPGTGGYEQYF. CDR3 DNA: TGTGCCACCAGCAGAGAGCCCGGGACAGGGGGTTACGAGCAGTACTTC.

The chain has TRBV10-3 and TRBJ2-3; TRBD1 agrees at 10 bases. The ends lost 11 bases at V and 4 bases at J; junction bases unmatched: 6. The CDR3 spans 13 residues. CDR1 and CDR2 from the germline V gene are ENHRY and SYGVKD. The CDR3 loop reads CASGQGGPDTQYF. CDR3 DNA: TGTGCCTCCGGACAGGGGGGCCCAGATACGCAGTATTTT.

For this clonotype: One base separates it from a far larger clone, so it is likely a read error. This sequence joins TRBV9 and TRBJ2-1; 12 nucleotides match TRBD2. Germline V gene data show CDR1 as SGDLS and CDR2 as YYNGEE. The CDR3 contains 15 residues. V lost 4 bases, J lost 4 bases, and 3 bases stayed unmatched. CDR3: CASSQLAGGYNEQFF. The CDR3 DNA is TGTGCCAGCAGCCAACTAGCGGGGGGTTACAATGAGCAGTTCTTC.